This T cell receptor (beta chain) is from a study of graft-versus-host responses after intestinal transplantation. Study details: Recipients underwent multivisceral, liver-intestinal, or isolated intestinal transplants. The study gave all recipients anti-thymocyte globulin induction, then tacrolimus and steroids for about 3 years. Study-wide points: Allograft clonal ratios (graft-versus-host to host-versus-graft) were high in patients who had graft-donor T cell macrochimerism. Analysis identified GvH clones in recipient marrow, with some appearing first in ileum or blood.

The repertoire was sequenced with immunoSEQ multiplex PCR; TCRdb's copy has only in-frame clones and lacks some. This table has some 90,000 clones, 80% to 95% appearing once. The J segment lost 2 bases and the V segment lost 1 base, leaving 8 bases of the junction unmatched. The germline CDR1 and CDR2 sequences are LGHNA and YSLEER. CDR3 size: 19 residues. In regard to this clone: What it binds is unknown.

The specimen was unstimulated CD8+ T cells sorted from spleen or lymph node cells, collected before intestinal transplant. The receptor was derived from a human donor who received an intestinal transplant. The chain couples TRBV4-3 to TRBJ2-1; TRBD2 agrees at 13 bases. In DNA form, the CDR3 reads TGCGCCAGCAGCCAAGTGGGACTAGCGGGGACGGGCCCCTACAATGAGCAGTTCTTC. It translates to CASSQVGLAGTGPYNEQFF.